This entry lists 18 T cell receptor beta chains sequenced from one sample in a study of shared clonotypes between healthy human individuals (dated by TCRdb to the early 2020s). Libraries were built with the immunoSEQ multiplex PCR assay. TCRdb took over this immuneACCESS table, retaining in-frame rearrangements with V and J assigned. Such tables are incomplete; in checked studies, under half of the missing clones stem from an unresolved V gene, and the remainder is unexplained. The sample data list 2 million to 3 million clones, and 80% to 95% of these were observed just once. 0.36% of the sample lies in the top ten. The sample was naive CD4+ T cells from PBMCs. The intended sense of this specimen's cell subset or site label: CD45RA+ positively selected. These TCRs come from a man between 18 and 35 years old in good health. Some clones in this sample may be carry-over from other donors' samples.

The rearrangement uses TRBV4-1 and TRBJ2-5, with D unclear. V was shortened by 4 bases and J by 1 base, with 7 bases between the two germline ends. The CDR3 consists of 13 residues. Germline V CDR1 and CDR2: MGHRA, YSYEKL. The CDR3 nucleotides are TGCGCCAGCAGCCTCATGATCCAAGAGACCCAGTACTTC. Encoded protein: CASSLMIQETQYF.

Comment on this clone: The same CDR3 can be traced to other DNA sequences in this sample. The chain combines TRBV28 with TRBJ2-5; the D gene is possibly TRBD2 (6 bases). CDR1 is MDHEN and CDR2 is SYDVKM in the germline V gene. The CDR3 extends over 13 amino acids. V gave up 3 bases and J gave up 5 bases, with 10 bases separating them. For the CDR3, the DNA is TGTGCCAGCAGTTTCCTAGGGAGGGAGACCCAGTACTTC. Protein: CASSFLGRETQYF.

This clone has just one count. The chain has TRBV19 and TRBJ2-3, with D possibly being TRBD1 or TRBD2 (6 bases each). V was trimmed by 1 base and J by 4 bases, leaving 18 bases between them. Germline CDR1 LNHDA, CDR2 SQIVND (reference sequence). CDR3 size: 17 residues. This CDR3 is CASSIVPLGGGADTQYF. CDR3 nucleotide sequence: TGTGCCAGTAGTATAGTCCCTTTAGGGGGAGGCGCAGATACGCAGTATTTT.

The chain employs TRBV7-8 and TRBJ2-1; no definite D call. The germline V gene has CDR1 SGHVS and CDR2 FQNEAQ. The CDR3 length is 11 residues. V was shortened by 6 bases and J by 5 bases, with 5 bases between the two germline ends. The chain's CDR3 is CASRNNNEQFF. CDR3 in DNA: TGTGCCAGCAGGAATAACAATGAGCAGTTCTTC.

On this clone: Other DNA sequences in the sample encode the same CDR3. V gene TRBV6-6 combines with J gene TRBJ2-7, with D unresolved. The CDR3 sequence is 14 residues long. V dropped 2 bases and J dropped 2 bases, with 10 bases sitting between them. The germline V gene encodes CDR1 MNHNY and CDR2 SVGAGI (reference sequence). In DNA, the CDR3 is TGTGCCAGCAGTTACACGCCAGGTACCTACGAGCAGTACTTC. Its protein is CASSYTPGTYEQYF.

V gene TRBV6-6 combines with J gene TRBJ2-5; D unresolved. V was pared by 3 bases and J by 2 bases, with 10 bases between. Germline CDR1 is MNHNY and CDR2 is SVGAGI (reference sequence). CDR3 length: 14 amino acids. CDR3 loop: CASSYISEQETQYF. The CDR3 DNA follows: TGTGCCAGCAGTTATATCAGTGAACAAGAGACCCAGTACTTC.

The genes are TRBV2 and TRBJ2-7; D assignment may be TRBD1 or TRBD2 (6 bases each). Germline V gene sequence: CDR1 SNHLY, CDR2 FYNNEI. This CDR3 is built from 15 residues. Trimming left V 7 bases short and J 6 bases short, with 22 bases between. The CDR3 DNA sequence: TGTGCCAGCATCCAAGGAGGGCCAATAGGGGGCGAGCAGTACTTC. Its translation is CASIQGGPIGGEQYF.

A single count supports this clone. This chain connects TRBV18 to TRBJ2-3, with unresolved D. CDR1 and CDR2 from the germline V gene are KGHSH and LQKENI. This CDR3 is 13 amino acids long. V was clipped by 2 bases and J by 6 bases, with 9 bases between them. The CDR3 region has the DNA TGTGCCAGCTCACCAAGCGCCTGGGATACGCAGTATTTT. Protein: CASSPSAWDTQYF.

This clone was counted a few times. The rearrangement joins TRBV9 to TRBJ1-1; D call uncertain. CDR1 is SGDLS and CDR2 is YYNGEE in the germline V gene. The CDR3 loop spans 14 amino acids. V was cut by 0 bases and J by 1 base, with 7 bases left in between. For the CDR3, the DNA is TGTGCCAGCAGCGTAGACGGGCAGAACACTGAAGCTTTCTTT. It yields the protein CASSVDGQNTEAFF.

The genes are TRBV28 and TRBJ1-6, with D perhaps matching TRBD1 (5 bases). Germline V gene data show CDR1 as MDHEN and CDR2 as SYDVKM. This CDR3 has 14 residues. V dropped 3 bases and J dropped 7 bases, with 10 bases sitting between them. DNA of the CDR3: TGTGCCAGCAGTTTGGTGAGGGGAAATTCACCCCTCCACTTT. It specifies CASSLVRGNSPLHF.

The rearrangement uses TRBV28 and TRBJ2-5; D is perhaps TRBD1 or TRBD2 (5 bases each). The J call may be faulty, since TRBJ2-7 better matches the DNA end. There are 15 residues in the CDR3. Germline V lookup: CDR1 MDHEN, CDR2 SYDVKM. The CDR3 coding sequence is TGTGCCAGCAGGCGAACAGGCACTAGCTCCTACGAGCAGTACTTC. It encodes CASRRTGTSSYEQYF.

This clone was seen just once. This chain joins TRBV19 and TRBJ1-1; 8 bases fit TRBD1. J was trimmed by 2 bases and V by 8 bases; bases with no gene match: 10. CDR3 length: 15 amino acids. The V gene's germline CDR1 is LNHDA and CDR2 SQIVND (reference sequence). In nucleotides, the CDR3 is TGTGCCAGTGCAACACCGGGACAGGTAAACACTGAAGCTTTCTTT. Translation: CASATPGQVNTEAFF.

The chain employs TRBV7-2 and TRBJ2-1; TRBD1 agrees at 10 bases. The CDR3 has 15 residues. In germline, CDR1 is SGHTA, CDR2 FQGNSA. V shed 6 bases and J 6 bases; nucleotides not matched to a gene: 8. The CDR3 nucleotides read TGTGCCAGCAGTCGACAGGGGGCGCAACCCAATGAGCAGTTCTTC. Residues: CASSRQGAQPNEQFF.

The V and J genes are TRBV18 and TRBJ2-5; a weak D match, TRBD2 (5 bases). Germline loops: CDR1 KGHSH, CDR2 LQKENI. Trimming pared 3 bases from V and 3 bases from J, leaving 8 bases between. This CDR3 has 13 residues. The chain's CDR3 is CASSPEAEETQYF. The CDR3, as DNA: TGTGCCAGCTCACCGGAGGCCGAAGAGACCCAGTACTTC. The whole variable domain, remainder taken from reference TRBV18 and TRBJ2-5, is NAGVMQNPRHLVRRRGQEARLRCSPMKGHSHVYWYRQLPEEGLKFMVYLQKENIIDESGMPKERFSAEFPKEGPSILRIQQVVRGDSAAYFCASSPEAEETQYFGPGTRLLVL.

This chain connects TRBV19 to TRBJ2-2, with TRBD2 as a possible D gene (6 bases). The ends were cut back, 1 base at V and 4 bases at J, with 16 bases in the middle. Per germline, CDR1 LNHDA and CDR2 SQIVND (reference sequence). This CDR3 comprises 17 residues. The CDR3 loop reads CASSIVGLRRPTGELFF. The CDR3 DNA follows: TGTGCCAGTAGTATAGTGGGACTCCGAAGACCCACCGGGGAGCTGTTTTTT. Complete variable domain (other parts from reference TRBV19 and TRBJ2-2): DGGITQSPKYLFRKEGQNVTLSCEQNLNHDAMYWYRQDPGQGLRLIYYSQIVNDFQKGDIAEGYSVSREKKESFPLTVTSAQKNPTAFYLCASSIVGLRRPTGELFFGEGSRLTVL.

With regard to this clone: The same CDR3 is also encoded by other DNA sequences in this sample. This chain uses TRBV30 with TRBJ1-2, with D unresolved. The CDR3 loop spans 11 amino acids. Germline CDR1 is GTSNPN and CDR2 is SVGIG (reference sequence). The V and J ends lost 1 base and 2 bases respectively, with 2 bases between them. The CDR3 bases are TGTGCCTGGAGTGGAAACTATGGCTACACCTTC. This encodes CAWSGNYGYTF.

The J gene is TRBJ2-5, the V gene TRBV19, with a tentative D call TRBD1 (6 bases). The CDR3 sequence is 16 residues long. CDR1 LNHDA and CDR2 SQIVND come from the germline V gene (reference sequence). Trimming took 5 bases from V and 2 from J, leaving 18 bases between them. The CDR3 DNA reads TGTGCCAGTAGTTCCCGGCAGGGGCGAGATCAAGAGACCCAGTACTTC. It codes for CASSSRQGRDQETQYF.

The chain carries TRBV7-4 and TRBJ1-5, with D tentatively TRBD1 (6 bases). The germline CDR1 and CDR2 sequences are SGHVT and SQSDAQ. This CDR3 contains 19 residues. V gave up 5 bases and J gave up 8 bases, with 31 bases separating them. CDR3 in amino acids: CASSPRGPRDTSWGEPQHF. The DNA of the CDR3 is TGTGCCAGCAGCCCCAGGGGACCACGGGACACATCCTGGGGTGAGCCCCAGCATTTT.